This TCR beta chain originates from a study of OX40 agonist ivuxolimab in advanced cancers. As for the study in general: Checkpoint inhibitors had been given previously to roughly 40% of patients. Study outcomes and limitations: Low normalized T-cell clonal expansion was additionally recorded for some nonresponders. At 0.1 to 3.0 mg/kg, clonal expansion of CD4+ and CD8+ blood T cells had occurred by week 6. Mean expanded clone counts were higher in CD8+ than CD4+ T cells.

Data came from immunoSEQ multiplex PCR; TCRdb stores just in-frame clones and leaves some out. This table holds some 68,000 clones, approximately 90% found once. For this clone: Its antigen remains unidentified.

The sequenced sample was CD4+ or CD8+ T cells sorted from blood, obtained in a trial of the OX40 agonist ivuxolimab. This TCR came from an adult with an advanced solid tumor such as melanoma, head and neck, liver or kidney cancer.

CDR3 sequence: CASSLGLAYNEQFF. The CDR3 DNA reads TGTGCCAGCAGCCTGGGACTAGCGTACAATGAGCAGTTCTTC. V usage is TRBV5-6 and J usage is TRBJ2-1; 10 bases line up with TRBD2. The ends lost 4 bases at V and 4 bases at J; junction bases unmatched: 2. The germline CDR1 and CDR2 sequences are SGHDT and YYEEEE. The CDR3 loop spans 14 amino acids.